The 17 T cell receptor beta chains below all came from one sample that was sequenced in a study of PD-L1 blockade in urothelial cancer. The time point: peripheral blood 6 weeks after treatment start. Assay used: immunoSEQ multiplex PCR; TCRdb lists only in-frame clones, some missing. The sample consists of approximately 93,000 clones, around 78% of them appearing once. The sequences come from PBMCs, collected around atezolizumab (anti-PD-L1) treatment. Receptors were obtained from a man between 65 and 85 years old with urothelial cancer.

The gene calls are TRBV10-2 and TRBJ1-2, with 9 bases identical to TRBD1. The V segment lost 6 bases and the J segment 4 bases; nucleotides outside the gene matches: 6. Germline V gene sequence: CDR1 WSHSY, CDR2 SAAADI. CDR3 length: 14 residues. The CDR3, as DNA: TGCGCCAGCAGCAGCGGGACAGGGATCTATGGCTACACCTTC. It is translated as CASSSGTGIYGYTF.

The genes are TRBV5-4 and TRBJ2-5; 7 positions match TRBD2. The CDR3 is 15 amino acids. V gave up 2 bases and J gave up 3 bases; unmatched junction bases: 7. From germline, CDR1 is SGHNT and CDR2 YYREEE (reference sequence). The chain's CDR3 is CASSLATGGEETQYF. The DNA of the CDR3 is TGTGCCAGCAGCTTAGCGACGGGGGGTGAAGAGACCCAGTACTTC.

This clone was counted a few times. The chain links TRBV6-5 to TRBJ1-1; D ambiguous. The CDR3 contains 11 residues. Germline-derived CDR1 and CDR2 are MNHEY and SVGAGI. With 0 bases removed from V and 10 bases from J, the gap between germline ends came to 6 bases. CDR3 DNA: TGTGCCAGCAGTTACTCCGGCGGAGCTTTCTTT. This translates into CASSYSGGAFF.

The gene calls are TRBV19 and TRBJ1-5; D may be TRBD1 (6 bases). This CDR3 comprises 16 residues. Trimming removed 5 bases from V and 3 bases from J, with 17 bases in between. In germline, CDR1 is LNHDA, CDR2 SQIVND (reference sequence). This CDR3 reads CASSATTGSINQPQHF. CDR3 sequence (DNA): TGTGCCAGTAGTGCAACGACAGGATCTATCAATCAGCCCCAGCATTTT.

The genes are TRBV7-9 and TRBJ1-6, with D perhaps matching TRBD1 (5 bases). V shed 4 bases and J shed 9 bases, with 7 bases lying between them. CDR1 is SEHNR, CDR2 FQNEAQ, per germline (reference sequence). The CDR3 spans 12 residues. The CDR3 sequence: CASSYQGSPLHF. The CDR3 bases are TGTGCCAGCAGCTATCAGGGTTCACCCCTCCACTTT. Supplemented by reference TRBV7-9 and TRBJ1-6, the full variable domain reads DTGVSQNPRHKITKRGQNVTFRCDPISEHNRLYWYRQTLGQGPEFLTYFQNEAQLEKSRLLSDRFSAERPKGSFSTLEIQRTEQGDSAMYLCASSYQGSPLHFGNGTRLTVT.

This rearrangement joins TRBV5-1 to TRBJ1-5, with 9 bases lining up with TRBD1. V lost 1 base to trimming and J lost 6 bases; unmatched junction nucleotides: 5. Germline V gives CDR1 SGHRS, CDR2 YFSETQ. This CDR3 region has 15 residues. The CDR3 nucleotides read TGCGCCAGCAGCTTGTATACAGGGGGCGGTCAGCCCCAGCATTTT. Translation gives CASSLYTGGGQPQHF.

The rearrangement joins TRBV7-9 to TRBJ2-5, with 7 bases lining up with TRBD2. V lost 3 bases and J lost 1; bases outside the gene matches: 8. This CDR3 has 16 amino acids. Germline V CDR1 and CDR2: SEHNR, FQNEAQ (reference sequence). CDR3 region: CASSFGSSGLQETQYF. The CDR3 DNA follows: TGTGCCAGCAGCTTTGGCTCTAGCGGACTCCAAGAGACCCAGTACTTC.

With regard to this clone: This CDR3 is also generated by other DNA sequences in the sample. This chain joins TRBV7-3 and TRBJ1-2; D gene uncertain. Germline loops: CDR1 SGHTA, CDR2 FQGTGA. V was clipped by 0 bases and J by 4 bases, with 9 bases between them. The CDR3 is 14 residues long. CDR3 residues: CASSLTPGLYGYTF. CDR3 DNA sequence: TGTGCCAGCAGCTTAACGCCAGGCCTCTATGGCTACACCTTC.

The V call is TRBV2, the J call TRBJ2-7; weak D call: TRBD1 (5 bases). Germline V gene lookup returns CDR1 SNHLY and CDR2 FYNNEI. The CDR3 consists of 13 residues. Trimming stripped 7 bases from V and 6 bases from J, with 16 bases between. CDR3 nucleotide sequence: TGTGCCAGCACCAGGGCGCAGGGTTTCGAGCAGTACTTC. Translating it yields CASTRAQGFEQYF. Together with reference TRBV2 and TRBJ2-7, the CDR3 gives the full variable domain: EPEVTQTPSHQVTQMGQEVILRCVPISNHLYFYWYRQILGQKVEFLVSFYNNEISEKSEIFDDQFSVERPDGSNFTLKIRSTKLEDSAMYFCASTRAQGFEQYFGPGTRLTVT.

A remark on this clone: Relative to the germline gene, one junction end is altered; a read error may explain this. V usage is TRBV6-1 and J usage is TRBJ2-2; 11 nucleotides match TRBD2. The CDR3 extends over 19 amino acids. Looked up from germline, CDR1 is MNHNS and CDR2 is SASEGT. The CDR3 protein is CASREDRSGTSGRTGELFF. DNA of the CDR3: TGTGCCAGCAGGGAAGACAGATCCGGGACTAGCGGACGGACCGGGGAGCTGTTTTTT.

The rearrangement uses TRBV2 and TRBJ1-4; 7 bases are shared with TRBD1. The CDR3 contains 14 residues. V shed 6 bases, J shed 5 bases, and the junction held 6 bases outside the gene matches. CDR1 and CDR2 from the germline V gene are SNHLY and FYNNEI. The CDR3 here is CASRSGTENEKLFF. CDR3 nucleotide sequence: TGTGCCAGCAGATCCGGGACAGAGAATGAAAAACTGTTTTTT.

The J gene is TRBJ2-2, the V gene TRBV6-5; the D is unclear. V dropped 4 bases and J dropped 7 bases, with 10 bases sitting between them. Germline lookup yields CDR1 MNHEY and CDR2 SVGAGI. CDR3 size: 13 residues. In nucleotides, the CDR3 is TGTGCCAGCAGTTTGCAGGTCGGCGGGGAGCTGTTTTTT. Residues: CASSLQVGGELFF.

The genes are TRBV18 and TRBJ2-2, with 7 bases matching TRBD1. After removal of 1 base from V and 6 bases from J, the junction contained 5 bases not matched to a gene. CDR3 length: 15 residues. CDR1 is KGHSH, CDR2 LQKENI, per germline. The CDR3 DNA is TGTGCCAGCTCACCACGACAGGGTCGGGCCGGGGAGCTGTTTTTT. Protein: CASSPRQGRAGELFF.

The gene calls are TRBV5-4 and TRBJ2-3; 12 nucleotides match TRBD2. V dropped 4 bases and J dropped 4; count of bases not matched to a gene: 7. The CDR3 is 16 amino acids. From germline, CDR1 is SGHNT and CDR2 YYREEE (reference sequence). The CDR3 nucleotides read TGTGCCAGCAGCCCGCGACTAGCGGGAGTGGCAGATACGCAGTATTTT. This translates into CASSPRLAGVADTQYF.

The chain joins TRBV7-9 to TRBJ2-3; TRBD2 matches at 10 bases. Per the germline V gene, CDR1 is SEHNR and CDR2 is FQNEAQ (reference sequence). The CDR3 totals 17 residues. V was pared by 1 base and J by 6 bases, with 10 bases of the junction left unmatched. CDR3 DNA: TGTGCCAGCAGCTTAGGTACCTCGCTAGCGGGGGAGGATACGCAGTATTTT. Its protein is CASSLGTSLAGEDTQYF.

This sequence joins TRBV9 and TRBJ2-3; no clear D gene. The germline gives CDR1 SGDLS, CDR2 YYNGEE. The CDR3 length is 17 residues. Trimming took 0 bases from V and 1 from J, leaving 15 bases between them. The CDR3: CASSVATAEAGTDTQYF. The CDR3 nucleotides are TGTGCCAGCAGCGTAGCTACGGCGGAAGCTGGCACAGATACGCAGTATTTT.

In DNA, the CDR3 is TGTGCCAGCAGTAGCGGAGGAGGGCGTGAAGCTTTCTTT. This gives the protein CASSSGGGREAFF. This chain uses TRBV28 with TRBJ1-1, with no clear D. V was clipped by 5 bases and J by 7 bases, with 14 bases between them. Germline V gene lookup returns CDR1 MDHEN and CDR2 SYDVKM. This CDR3 is 13 amino acids long.